A single sample gave rise to the 25 T cell receptor beta chains below, sequenced in a study of T-cell reconstitution after alpha-beta-depleted transplantation in children. Preparation of the TCRbeta library used unique molecular identifiers. TCRdb reanalysed the PCR reads using MiXCR and keeps one entry per CDR3 protein. This sample has about 110,000 distinct CDR3 sequences, with about 6.5% found just once. The starting material was PBMCs, mostly from graft donor cells, obtained 360 days after TCRalphabeta/CD19-depleted stem cell transplant. These receptors came from a male patient under 10 years old who had a stem cell transplant for acute lymphoblastic leukemia, so the T cells may come from the graft donor.

This clonotype appeared many times. The genes are TRBV28 and TRBJ2-7; D is uncertain. V was clipped by 3 bases and J by 6 bases, with 15 bases between them. The CDR3 spans 14 residues. Germline assignment: CDR1 MDHEN and CDR2 SYDVKM. The CDR3 DNA sequence: TGTGCCAGCAGTTTCGAGAGAGCCCCCCCCGAGCAGTACTTC. This codes for CASSFERAPPEQYF.

There are many counts of this clonotype. This chain links TRBV7-9 with TRBJ2-7, with D uncertain. The CDR3 consists of 13 residues. Germline CDR1 reads SEHNR; CDR2 reads FQNEAQ (reference sequence). Trimming removed 5 bases at V and 4 bases at J, with 12 bases between. The CDR3 sequence: CASSRPFLYEQYF. CDR3 in DNA: TGTGCCAGCAGCCGGCCCTTCCTTTACGAGCAGTACTTC.

There are many counts of this clonotype. The chain joins TRBV4-3 to TRBJ2-2, with 7 nucleotides matching TRBD1. Germline V gene data show CDR1 as LGHNA and CDR2 as YSLEER. The length of the CDR3 is 17 residues. V trimming: 0 bases; J trimming: 0 bases; junction bases outside the gene matches: 4. CDR3 residues: CASSQDWQGANTGELFF. CDR3 sequence (DNA): TGCGCCAGCAGCCAAGATTGGCAGGGGGCGAACACCGGGGAGCTGTTTTTT.

The chain is built from TRBV7-9 and TRBJ2-7; weak D call: TRBD1 (5 bases). The CDR3 has 13 residues. Trimming cost V 4 bases and J 3 bases, with 10 bases left between them. Germline V gene lookup returns CDR1 SEHNR and CDR2 FQNEAQ (reference sequence). The CDR3 nucleotides read TGTGCCAGCAGCTCAGGACAAGTCTACGAGCAGTACTTC. Residues: CASSSGQVYEQYF.

V is TRBV20-1 and J is TRBJ1-2; D is possibly TRBD1 (5 bases). Germline CDR1 DFQATT, CDR2 SNEGSKA (reference sequence). The CDR3 extends over 17 amino acids. The CDR3 sequence is CCARDSWGTAPNYGYTF. DNA of the CDR3: TGCTGCGCTAGAGATTCTTGGGGGACTGCTCCTAACTATGGCTACACCTTC.

The sample holds many counts of this clonotype. The chain couples TRBV27 to TRBJ1-1; no firm D call. Germline V lookup: CDR1 MNHEY, CDR2 SMNVEV (reference sequence). The CDR3 is made up of 14 amino acids. The V end lost 2 bases, the J end lost 4 bases, and 11 bases lay between the germline ends. Here the CDR3 reads CASSLGFGSTEAFF. The CDR3 bases are TGTGCCAGCAGTTTAGGATTCGGGAGCACTGAAGCTTTCTTT.

Ten or more counts support this clonotype. The chain recombines TRBV20-1 with TRBJ2-1; TRBD2 matches 12 bases. This CDR3 comprises 16 residues. Germline loops: CDR1 DFQATT, CDR2 SNEGSKA (reference sequence). The junction had 6 bases not matched to a gene; V was cut back by 3 bases and J by 3 bases. DNA of the CDR3: TGCAGTGCTAGTGCTAGCGGGAGGGCCATCTACAATGAGCAGTTCTTC. It codes for CSASASGRAIYNEQFF.

This clonotype was seen many times. The V call is TRBV24-1, the J call TRBJ2-1; D remains ambiguous. CDR3 length: 11 residues. The V end lost 9 bases, the J end lost 7 bases, and 9 bases lay between the germline ends. Germline CDR1 KGHDR, CDR2 SFDVKD. Here the CDR3 DNA reads TGTGCCACCGAGAAGGGAAATGAGCAGTTCTTC. Protein: CATEKGNEQFF.

This clonotype was detected only a few times. The CDR3 DNA reads TGTGCCAGCAAGAGGGGGAAAACTAATGAAAAACTGTTTTTT. Protein sequence: CASKRGKTNEKLFF. This chain uses TRBV27 with TRBJ1-4, with D perhaps matching TRBD1 (6 bases). CDR3 length: 14 amino acids. The germline V and J ends were trimmed by 7 bases and 1 base, with 10 bases remaining between them. Germline loops: CDR1 MNHEY, CDR2 SMNVEV (reference sequence).

Ten or more counts support this clonotype. This rearrangement joins TRBV7-2 to TRBJ2-3, with 10 bases identical to TRBD2. Trimming cost V 2 bases and J 0 bases; bases outside gene matches: 5. This CDR3 contains 17 residues. Germline-derived CDR1 and CDR2 are SGHTA and FQGNSA. The DNA for the CDR3 is TGTGCCAGCAGCTTAAACCTAGCGGGAGCAAGCACAGATACGCAGTATTTT. Translating gives CASSLNLAGASTDTQYF.

The sample holds many counts of this clonotype. The chain links TRBV27 to TRBJ2-2, with unresolved D. CDR3 size: 12 residues. The germline V gene has CDR1 MNHEY and CDR2 SMNVEV (reference sequence). V dropped 9 bases and J dropped 6 bases, with 11 bases sitting between them. The CDR3 DNA follows: TGTGCCAGGGTGCCATATCCCGGGGAGCTGTTTTTT. This sequence encodes CARVPYPGELFF.

Many counts were recorded for this clonotype. The V gene is TRBV5-6, the J gene TRBJ2-2, with 15 bases that match TRBD2. This CDR3 spans 17 amino acids. V was clipped by 4 bases and J by 7 bases; unmatched bases: 8. Germline V CDR1 and CDR2: SGHDT, YYEEEE. In nucleotides, the CDR3 is TGTGCCAGCAGCCTCGGGACTAGCGGGAGGAATGGCGGGGAGCTGTTTTTT. This gives the protein CASSLGTSGRNGGELFF.

This clonotype has at least ten counts. This rearrangement joins TRBV28 to TRBJ2-7; 8 nucleotides line up with TRBD2. This CDR3 has 15 amino acids. J lost 4 bases, V lost 2 bases, and 7 bases had no gene match. CDR1 is MDHEN, CDR2 SYDVKM, per germline. CDR3 sequence reads: CASSLVPSGGYEQYF. For the CDR3, the DNA is TGTGCCAGCAGTTTAGTCCCCAGCGGGGGTTACGAGCAGTACTTC.

CDR3: CASSYEGATWHNEQFF. The CDR3 nucleotides read TGTGCCAGCAGTTACGAGGGAGCCACCTGGCACAATGAGCAGTTCTTC. This chain connects TRBV6-5 to TRBJ2-1; maybe TRBD2 (5 bases). The length of the CDR3 is 16 residues. V lost 2 bases and J lost 5, with 16 bases in between. In germline, CDR1 is MNHEY, CDR2 SVGAGI.

The table lists this clonotype with many counts. The chain carries TRBV20-1 and TRBJ2-1, with D possibly TRBD2 on 6 matching bases. V was shortened by 6 bases and J by 5 bases, with 26 bases between the two germline ends. The CDR3 totals 17 residues. The V gene's germline CDR1 is DFQATT and CDR2 SNEGSKA (reference sequence). The CDR3 DNA reads TGCAGTGCCGGAGGGGTAAGGAAACTCGGAGCCGACAATGAGCAGTTCTTC. Its translation: CSAGGVRKLGADNEQFF.

The V and J genes are TRBV27 and TRBJ1-1, with D possibly TRBD1 on 6 matching bases. V shed 5 bases and J shed 3 bases, with 13 bases lying between them. Per the germline V gene, CDR1 is MNHEY and CDR2 is SMNVEV (reference sequence). The CDR3 consists of 14 residues. The CDR3 DNA reads TGTGCCAGCAGTGCGGGACACTCTTACACTGAAGCTTTCTTT. It codes for CASSAGHSYTEAFF.

This clonotype was seen at least ten times. The gene calls are TRBV6-5 and TRBJ2-7; 9 bases are shared with TRBD1. This CDR3 region has 16 residues. The junction had 7 bases not matched to a gene; V was cut back by 0 bases and J by 4 bases. CDR1 and CDR2 from the germline V gene are MNHEY and SVGAGI. The CDR3 is CASSYSIGTGMYEQYF. The CDR3 DNA follows: TGTGCCAGCAGTTACTCAATCGGGACAGGGATGTACGAGCAGTACTTC.

There are many counts of this clonotype. The chain uses TRBV9 and TRBJ2-6, with unresolved D. The ends were cut back, 2 bases at V and 4 bases at J, with 10 bases in the middle. The CDR3 consists of 15 residues. Germline assignment: CDR1 SGDLS and CDR2 YYNGEE. CDR3 region: CASSVQAAGANVLTF. The CDR3 coding sequence is TGTGCCAGCAGCGTTCAGGCAGCAGGGGCCAACGTCCTGACTTTC.

This clonotype was detected many times. The chain joins TRBV4-3 to TRBJ2-5; TRBD1 matches at 8 bases. J lost 4 bases, V lost 3 bases, and 16 bases had no gene match. The CDR3 is 18 amino acids. Germline CDR1 reads LGHNA; CDR2 reads YSLEER. This CDR3 is CASSQYWLTGEGRETQYF. DNA for the CDR3: TGCGCCAGCAGCCAGTATTGGTTGACAGGGGAAGGTAGAGAGACCCAGTACTTC.

This clonotype was counted at least ten times. This rearrangement joins TRBV12-3 or TRBV12-4 to TRBJ1-1; possibly TRBD1 for D (5 bases). Trimming removed 4 bases from V and 3 bases from J, with 12 bases in between. The CDR3 loop spans 14 amino acids. CDR3 DNA sequence: TGTGCCAGCAGTTCCCGGTCAGGGTACACTGAAGCTTTCTTT. This encodes CASSSRSGYTEAFF.

In this sample, this clonotype turned up many times. The chain employs TRBV7-2 and TRBJ2-5; 8 bases are shared with TRBD2. CDR1 is SGHTA and CDR2 is FQGNSA in the germline V gene. The CDR3 sequence is 18 residues long. V lost 0 bases to trimming and J lost 0 bases; unmatched junction nucleotides: 9. CDR3 coding DNA: TGTGCCAGCAGCTTAGCATTGCGGGGGGCTCTGTACCAAGAGACCCAGTACTTC. Its protein is CASSLALRGALYQETQYF. Together with reference TRBV7-2 and TRBJ2-5, the CDR3 gives the full variable domain: GAGVSQSPSNKVTEKGKDVELRCDPISGHTALYWYRQSLGQGLEFLIYFQGNSAPDKSGLPSDRFSAERTGGSVSTLTIQRTQQEDSAVYLCASSLALRGALYQETQYFGPGTRLLVL.

This clonotype showed up many times. V and J are TRBV7-2 and TRBJ2-3, with D maybe TRBD1 (6 bases). Trimming left V 2 bases short and J 4 bases short, with 16 bases between. The CDR3 is 16 residues long. Germline CDR1 reads SGHTA; CDR2 reads FQGNSA. CDR3 bases: TGTGCCAGCAGCTTATCAGGGGCAGGGGTTGCAGATACGCAGTATTTT. Protein sequence: CASSLSGAGVADTQYF.

This clonotype was counted ten times or more. The chain couples TRBV4-1 to TRBJ2-2, with D unresolved. Between the trimmed V and J ends, which lost 4 bases and 4 bases, there was a span of 7 bases. There are 13 residues in the CDR3. Looked up from germline, CDR1 is MGHRA and CDR2 is YSYEKL. Written as DNA, the CDR3 is TGCGCCAGCAGCCCGACCTTCACCGGGGAGCTGTTTTTT. Protein product: CASSPTFTGELFF.

The V and J genes are TRBV28 and TRBJ1-1; D is unresolved. V was trimmed by 6 bases and J by 4 bases, leaving 12 bases between them. Germline V gene sequence: CDR1 MDHEN, CDR2 SYDVKM. CDR3 size: 13 residues. CDR3 coding DNA: TGTGCCAGCAGCGGTGCCTGGAGCACTGAAGCTTTCTTT. Amino acid sequence: CASSGAWSTEAFF.

This clonotype was detected ten times or more. The chain combines TRBV20-1 with TRBJ2-2, with a tentative D call TRBD1 (7 bases). This CDR3 has 16 amino acids. Germline assignment: CDR1 DFQATT and CDR2 SNEGSKA (reference sequence). Trimming took 0 bases from V and 4 from J, leaving 15 bases between them. The CDR3 region has the DNA TGCAGTGCTAGAGATCATCGGCAGGGGGGCACCGGGGAGCTGTTTTTT. This sequence encodes CSARDHRQGGTGELFF.